The rows below give T cell receptor beta chains drawn from one sample of a study of control samples from healthy donors and cancer patients. Profiled with immunoSEQ multiplex PCR; TCRdb holds only in-frame clones, not every one. This table has over 100,000 clones, approximately 90% appearing once. Sequenced input: blood. These receptors came from a man aged 40-55 years in good health. CDR3s include the opening cysteine and the closing phenylalanine or tryptophan. A D gene is named only where the DNA matches it firmly. The size entry is marked missing in some rows and otherwise reads once, few, many or a size class.

D gene	clone size	V gene	J gene	CDR3 protein	CDR3 DNA
NA	NA	TRBV28	TRBJ1-1	CASSSPGGATEAFF	TGTGCCAGCAGTTCCCCGGGGGGGGCAACTGAAGCTTTCTTT
NA	NA	TRBV28	TRBJ1-1	CASSSLRLLGGTEAFF	TGTGCCAGCAGTTCTCTAAGACTCCTTGGTGGCACTGAAGCTTTCTTT
TRBD1	once	TRBV19	TRBJ1-2	CASSPELGQGANGYTF	TGTGCCAGTAGTCCTGAATTGGGACAGGGGGCGAATGGCTACACCTTC
NA	NA	TRBV7-6	TRBJ1-4	CASQDRWEKLFF	TGTGCCAGCCAGGACCGGTGGGAGAAACTGTTTTTT
NA	once	TRBV6-5	TRBJ1-3	CASRGDGGPGNTIYF	TGTGCCAGCAGGGGGGACGGGGGCCCTGGAAACACCATATATTTT
TRBD1	NA	TRBV2	TRBJ1-5	CASSYDRGRNQPQHF	TGTGCCAGCAGCTACGACAGGGGGCGGAATCAGCCCCAGCATTTT
NA	NA	TRBV5-4	TRBJ2-1	CASSRRRTAHLLGNEQFF	TGTGCCAGCAGCCGACGCCGGACAGCGCACCTCTTGGGGAATGAGCAGTTCTTC
NA	NA	TRBV7-9	TRBJ1-5	CASTLAQLQNQPQHF	TGTGCCAGCACCCTGGCACAGCTGCAAAATCAGCCCCAGCATTTT
TRBD1	NA	TRBV5-1	TRBJ1-6	CASSPGQHNSPLHF	TGCGCCAGCAGCCCGGGACAGCATAATTCACCCCTCCACTTT
TRBD2	NA	TRBV5-1	TRBJ2-5	CASSSLAGGAETQYF	TGCGCCAGCAGCTCACTAGCGGGGGGGGCTGAGACCCAGTACTTC
NA	NA	TRBV27	TRBJ2-1	CASRRSSYNEQFF	TGTGCCAGCAGGCGTAGCTCCTACAATGAGCAGTTCTTC
NA	NA	TRBV28	TRBJ1-5	CASSLLTDNQPQHF	TGTGCCAGCAGTTTGTTGACAGACAATCAGCCCCAGCATTTT
TRBD2	once	TRBV6-6	TRBJ2-1	CASSSKRGGLIHEQFF	TGTGCCAGCAGTTCCAAGCGGGGGGGCTTGATCCATGAGCAGTTCTTC
NA	NA	TRBV18	TRBJ1-4	CASSRTGGREKLFF	TGTGCCAGCTCGCGGACGGGTGGACGGGAAAAACTGTTTTTT
NA	NA	TRBV6-5	TRBJ2-1	CASRKHQGGSNEQFF	TGTGCCAGCCGCAAGCACCAGGGAGGAAGCAATGAGCAGTTCTTC
NA	NA	TRBV5-1	TRBJ1-2	CASSLRAPDYGYTF	TGCGCCAGCAGCCTTAGGGCGCCAGACTATGGCTACACCTTC
TRBD1	NA	TRBV6-4	TRBJ1-4	CASWTGANEKLFF	TGTGCCAGTTGGACAGGGGCAAATGAAAAACTGTTTTTT
NA	NA	TRBV5-1	TRBJ1-2	CASSLGRTYGYTF	TGCGCCAGCAGCTTGGGACGGACCTATGGCTACACCTTC
NA	NA	TRBV13	TRBJ1-2	CASTPKGWTAYGYTF	TGTGCCAGCACCCCAAAGGGTTGGACAGCCTATGGCTACACCTTC
TRBD1	NA	TRBV29-1	TRBJ1-1	CSACRGLNTEAFF	TGCAGCGCCTGTAGGGGGCTGAACACTGAAGCTTTCTTT
TRBD2	few	TRBV19	TRBJ2-1	CASSLSSGGYNEQFF	TGTGCCAGTAGTTTATCTAGCGGGGGTTACAATGAGCAGTTCTTC
TRBD1	NA	TRBV10-3	TRBJ1-6	CAISESGTGRNSPLHF	TGTGCCATCAGTGAGTCGGGGACAGGGCGGAATTCACCCCTCCACTTT
NA	NA	TRBV6-1	TRBJ1-1	CASSEWGGPTEAFF	TGTGCCAGCAGTGAATGGGGGGGCCCCACTGAAGCTTTCTTT
NA	NA	TRBV5-4	TRBJ2-5	CASSLAVQETQYF	TGTGCCAGCAGCTTGGCGGTACAAGAGACCCAGTACTTC
NA	NA	TRBV7-9	TRBJ2-7	CASTHPTGSDYEQYF	TGTGCCAGCACCCACCCGACAGGATCTGATTACGAGCAGTACTTC
NA	NA	TRBV28	TRBJ1-2	CASSLWGGAYGYTF	TGTGCCAGCAGTTTATGGGGTGGGGCCTATGGCTACACCTTC
NA	NA	TRBV30	TRBJ1-5	CAWSVEHNQPQHF	TGTGCCTGGAGTGTAGAACACAATCAGCCCCAGCATTTT
NA	NA	TRBV4-2	TRBJ2-5	CASSQEGSPLQETQYF	TGTGCCAGCAGCCAAGAGGGGAGTCCTCTTCAAGAGACCCAGTACTTC
NA	once	TRBV2	TRBJ1-1	CASVTGLRAFF	TGTGCCAGCGTAACAGGTCTGCGAGCTTTCTTT
TRBD1	NA	TRBV5-6	TRBJ1-4	CASSETGGNEKLFF	TGTGCCAGCAGCGAAACAGGGGGGAATGAAAAACTGTTTTTT
NA	once	TRBV6-1	TRBJ1-6	CASSEASGGGSPLHF	TGTGCCAGCAGTGAAGCCTCCGGGGGTGGGTCACCCCTCCACTTT
NA	NA	TRBV14	TRBJ1-1	CASSQVLGHLNTEAFF	TGTGCCAGCAGCCAAGTTCTGGGCCATCTAAACACTGAAGCTTTCTTT
NA	NA	TRBV5-1	TRBJ1-3	CASTPVWSGNTIYF	TGCGCCAGCACCCCGGTTTGGTCTGGAAACACCATATATTTT
TRBD1	NA	TRBV5-1	TRBJ2-5	CASSLDGTGEETQYF	TGCGCCAGCAGCTTGGATGGGACAGGTGAAGAGACCCAGTACTTC
TRBD1	NA	TRBV7-2	TRBJ2-1	CASSSGTGKGNEQFF	TGTGCCAGCAGTTCCGGGACAGGGAAGGGGAATGAGCAGTTCTTC
NA	NA	TRBV14	TRBJ2-1	CASSRRSYNEQFF	TGTGCCAGCAGTCGACGGTCTTACAATGAGCAGTTCTTC
NA	NA	TRBV6-1	TRBJ2-5	CASSEGGGTQYF	TGTGCCAGCAGCGAAGGGGGGGGGACCCAGTACTTC
NA	NA	TRBV7-8	TRBJ1-1	CASSPNRANTEAFF	TGTGCCAGCAGCCCTAACAGGGCGAACACTGAAGCTTTCTTT
NA	NA	TRBV7-2	TRBJ2-1	CASSLIAGSHEQFF	TGTGCCAGCAGCTTAATTGCGGGTTCTCATGAGCAGTTCTTC
NA	once	TRBV28	TRBJ1-4	CASSTTEGPGGGEKLFF	TGTGCCAGCAGCACCACGGAGGGCCCCGGTGGTGGTGAAAAACTGTTTTTT
NA	NA	TRBV7-9	TRBJ2-3	CASSWTDRMRTDTQYF	TGTGCCAGCAGCTGGACGGACCGAATGAGGACAGATACGCAGTATTTT
NA	NA	TRBV4-1	TRBJ2-5	CASSQGSADGETQYF	TGCGCCAGCAGCCAAGGTTCAGCGGACGGAGAGACCCAGTACTTC
NA	NA	TRBV6-5	TRBJ1-3	CASIRASGNTIYF	TGTGCCAGCATAAGGGCGTCTGGAAACACCATATATTTT
TRBD1	NA	TRBV30	TRBJ1-4	CAKSQGGAGEKLFF	TGTGCTAAGAGTCAAGGGGGCGCGGGTGAAAAACTGTTTTTT
TRBD1	NA	TRBV6-6	TRBJ1-2	CASSSLQGYYGYTF	TGTGCCAGCAGTTCTCTACAGGGGTACTATGGCTACACCTTC
NA	NA	TRBV7-9	TRBJ1-5	CASSLWDQPQHF	TGTGCCAGCAGCTTATGGGATCAGCCCCAGCATTTT
TRBD2	NA	TRBV5-6	TRBJ2-1	CASSSGGPLNEQFF	TGTGCCAGCAGCTCGGGGGGGCCTCTGAATGAGCAGTTCTTC
TRBD2	NA	TRBV4-2	TRBJ2-2	CASSGGLAELNTGELFF	TGTGCCAGCAGCGGGGGACTAGCGGAATTAAACACCGGGGAGCTGTTTTTT
TRBD2	once	TRBV23-1	TRBJ2-2	CASSPARSSGGDHTGELFF	TGCGCCAGCAGTCCAGCACGGAGTAGCGGGGGGGATCACACCGGGGAGCTGTTTTTT
NA	NA	TRBV11-1	TRBJ2-5	CASNRRRGETQYF	TGTGCCAGCAATAGACGGCGTGGGGAGACCCAGTACTTC
TRBD1	NA	TRBV7-2	TRBJ2-2	CAGSYYRGPMDTGELFF	TGTGCCGGCAGCTACTACAGGGGGCCAATGGACACCGGGGAGCTGTTTTTT
NA	NA	TRBV7-3	TRBJ1-1	CASSFVGDTEAFF	TGTGCCAGCAGCTTCGTCGGGGACACTGAAGCTTTCTTT
NA	NA	TRBV6-6	TRBJ2-1	CASSSVGRGEQFF	TGTGCCAGCAGTTCCGTGGGGCGCGGTGAGCAGTTCTTC
TRBD2	NA	TRBV9	TRBJ2-1	CASSVVGLATYNEQFF	TGTGCCAGCAGCGTAGTCGGACTAGCGACCTACAATGAGCAGTTCTTC
NA	NA	TRBV21-1	TRBJ1-1	CASTHRDRNTEAFF	TGTGCCAGCACCCACCGGGACAGGAACACTGAAGCTTTCTTT